This T cell receptor (beta chain) was sequenced in a study of shared clonotypes between healthy human individuals. For the study at large: CD4 naive and memory got three plates each, CD8 naive two, CD8 memory one.

DNA at about 190 ng, roughly 30,000 T cell genomes, went into sorted-subset replicate PCRs. TCRdb's copy holds only in-frame clones and misses some; the assay was immunoSEQ multiplex PCR. The data show fewer than 3 million clones, with 85% to 95% seen just once and roughly 0.34% held by the top ten. The CDR3 has 14 amino acids. Trimming left V 2 bases short and J 4 bases short, with 11 bases between. Germline V gene lookup returns CDR1 SGHTA and CDR2 FQGNSA. The sequence came from a man younger than 35 in good health. Some clones in this sample may be carry-over from other donors' samples. The chain recombines TRBV7-2 with TRBJ2-5, with D possibly matching TRBD1 (6 bases). Sequenced sample: naive CD4+ T cells from PBMCs. Subset: CD45RA+ positively selected. CDR3 region: CASSLQGNGETQYF. The CDR3 region has the DNA TGTGCCAGCAGCTTACAGGGGAACGGAGAGACCCAGTACTTC.